The sequence of this TCR beta chain was determined in a study of CD8 T cells in ankylosing spondylitis (dated by TCRdb to about 2017). Regarding the research as a whole: The study set out to find disease-linked TCR variants by profiling T cell receptor beta repertoires in ankylosing spondylitis patients and healthy donors. In total, the full study cohort was made up of some 100 healthy donors and 25 or so ankylosing spondylitis patients. Peripheral blood was sampled, and synovial fluid was also collected from ankylosing spondylitis patients.

The full study reports these points: A TCR beta motif made up of roughly eight highly homologous amino acid variants appeared to be characteristic of blood from ankylosing spondylitis patients. The disease-linked clones were reported as significantly enriched in matched synovial fluid samples from ankylosing spondylitis patients. The disease-linked clones had a CD8+ phenotype and were found at relatively low frequencies in peripheral blood. Some motif variants had previously been reported in the synovial fluid and blood of reactive arthritis patients, which suggests shared mechanisms of disease initiation.

Reading the germline V gene gives CDR1 SGHAT and CDR2 FQNNGV. From its cysteine to its phenylalanine, the CDR3 spans 15 amino acids. The only DNA kept is the CDR3, 45 bases in frame from the first base. V is pared back by 1 base and J by 5 bases, with 14 bases lying between the germline termini. Reads for this sample came from an Illumina HiSeq 2500. Quantitative 5'-RACE with molecular barcodes was the method used to prepare the TCR beta libraries. Per the original workflow: To identify disease-linked TCR variants, a new computational method was used, one built on a probabilistic model of VDJ rearrangement. Clones were called with MiXCR by TCRdb after fastp trimmed the public reads at Q25, and only in-frame beta chains were retained. Rows are unified per CDR3 protein, each entry keeping the most common DNA and genes. V and J calls and clone size were set by TCRdb, not the authors. This sample comprises about 220,000 distinct CDR3 sequences, 6% to 8% of them detected only once. The biggest ten clones account for 14% of the sample.

Only a few counts were recorded for this clonotype. The antigen this receptor binds is unknown. Base quality data are lacking; no much larger clone is found one base away. Rearrangement joined TRBV11-2 to TRBJ2-5; the D gene identity is not certain. The TCR originated in a male donor with ankylosing spondylitis. The sample taken for sequencing was blood, either unsorted or a sorted T cell fraction (not recorded which). The DNA sequence follows: TGTGCCAGCAGCTTAGTCACAGCCCGAGAGGAGACCCAGTACTTC. This gives the protein CASSLVTAREETQYF.